This is a list of T cell receptor beta chains from one sample in a study of shared clonotypes between healthy human individuals. Generated by immunoSEQ multiplex PCR, the TCRdb table keeps only in-frame clones and is missing some. The sample has some 2 million clones; roughly 94% are singletons. Sequencing input: naive CD4+ T cells sorted from blood. The receptors stem from a man in his late teens or twenties in good health. Each CDR3 is given with its conserved first and last residue. D genes are given only for firm matches. Clone size is shown for a subset of rows, as once, few, many or a class of expanded clone.

j_gene	abundance	d_gene	v_gene	CDR3nt	CDR3aa
TRBJ2-7	NA	NA	TRBV10-2	TGCGCCAGCAACGGCGATAGCTCCTACGAGCAGTACTTC	CASNGDSSYEQYF
TRBJ2-2	NA	NA	TRBV7-9	TGTGCCAGCAGCCCCCGGGGCGGGGAGCTGTTTTTT	CASSPRGGELFF
TRBJ1-1	NA	NA	TRBV5-1	TGCGCCAGCAGCTTGGGGGCCAAAACTGAAGCTTTCTTT	CASSLGAKTEAFF
TRBJ2-1	NA	NA	TRBV7-2	TGTGCCAGCAAAATCGGACCGGACTACAATGAGCAGTTCTTC	CASKIGPDYNEQFF
TRBJ2-3	NA	NA	TRBV10-3	TGTGCCATCAGTGAGGGAGGGGGGTCTAGCACAGATACGCAGTATTTT	CAISEGGGSSTDTQYF
TRBJ2-7	NA	NA	TRBV6-1	TGTGCCAGCAGTGGGCAGGCAGCAACGGAGCAGTACTTC	CASSGQAATEQYF
TRBJ1-2	once	NA	TRBV10-3	TGTGCCATCAGTGAAGGGACCTCCGATCCCTATGGCTACACCTTC	CAISEGTSDPYGYTF
TRBJ2-2	NA	TRBD2	TRBV19	TGTGCCAGTAGTAGACCTAGCGGGGGGCCGGGCACCGGGGAGCTGTTTTTT	CASSRPSGGPGTGELFF
TRBJ2-3	NA	TRBD1	TRBV5-1	TGCGCCAGCAGGATGCGGGGACAGGAGACAGATACGCAGTATTTT	CASRMRGQETDTQYF
TRBJ2-6	NA	TRBD2	TRBV5-1	TGCGCCAGCAGCTTGGGACTAGCGGGGCCCTCTGGGGCCAACGTCCTGACTTTC	CASSLGLAGPSGANVLTF
TRBJ1-2	NA	NA	TRBV30	TGTGCCTGGAGTGTACCAGAGGGAAGACGGGGCTACACCTTC	CAWSVPEGRRGYTF
TRBJ1-2	NA	TRBD1	TRBV5-1	TGCGCCAGCAGCAGGGACAGGGAGGAGGATGGCTACACCTTC	CASSRDREEDGYTF
TRBJ2-1	NA	NA	TRBV5-1	TGCGCCAGCAGCTTGGATCCGCGCGGGGGACACACCAATGAGCAGTTCTTC	CASSLDPRGGHTNEQFF